This TCR beta chain derives from a study of blood T cells in healthy people across ages. Study-wide results and caveats: It was the long-lived donors that had more naive CD4+ cells and higher diversity than aged donors.

This clonotype was detected only a few times. Its antigen is unidentified. This CDR3 is 17 amino acids long. Germline lookup yields CDR1 LNHDA and CDR2 SQIVND (reference sequence). V was shortened by 1 base and J by 0 bases, with 12 bases between the two germline ends. The authors ran a second PCR of about 6 to 12 cycles using a sample-barcoded 5' primer and a J-beta primer mix. TCRdb called the 5' RACE reads again in MiXCR, with one record for every CDR3 protein. The table records around 1,000,000 distinct CDR3 sequences, approximately 25% of them present only once. The sample also formed part of further work on T cells of mothers and their children. From that second work: It was related mother-child pairs that showed slightly higher overlap than unrelated pairs, without reaching significance.

Sequencing was done on a sample of blood. This sequence was found in a girl aged 2 to 10 in good health. The chain has TRBV19 and TRBJ2-2; maybe TRBD2 (5 bases). The CDR3 DNA is TGTGCCAGTAGTATAGGATACGGGGAGTCGAACACCGGGGAGCTGTTTTTT. Residues: CASSIGYGESNTGELFF.